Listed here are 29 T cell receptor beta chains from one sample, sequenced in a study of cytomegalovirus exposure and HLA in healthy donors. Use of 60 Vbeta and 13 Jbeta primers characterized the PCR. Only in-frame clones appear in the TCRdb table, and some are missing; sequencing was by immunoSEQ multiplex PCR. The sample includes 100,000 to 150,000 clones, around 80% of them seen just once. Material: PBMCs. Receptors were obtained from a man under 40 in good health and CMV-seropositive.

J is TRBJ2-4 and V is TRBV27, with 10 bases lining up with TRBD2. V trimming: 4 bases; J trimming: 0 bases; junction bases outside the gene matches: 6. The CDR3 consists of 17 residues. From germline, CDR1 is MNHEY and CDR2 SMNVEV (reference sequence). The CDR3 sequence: CASSSPSGSLAKNIQYF. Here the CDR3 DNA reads TGTGCCAGCAGTTCTCCTAGCGGGAGTTTAGCCAAAAACATTCAGTACTTC.

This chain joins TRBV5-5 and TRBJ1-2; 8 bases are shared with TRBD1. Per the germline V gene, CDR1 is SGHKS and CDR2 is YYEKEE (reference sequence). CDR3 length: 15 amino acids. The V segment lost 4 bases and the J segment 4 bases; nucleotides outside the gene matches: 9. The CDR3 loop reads CASSIDTGGAYGYTF. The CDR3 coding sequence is TGTGCCAGCAGCATCGATACAGGGGGAGCCTATGGCTACACCTTC. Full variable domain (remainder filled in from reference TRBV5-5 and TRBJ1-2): DAGVTQSPTHLIKTRGQQVTLRCSPISGHKSVSWYQQVLGQGPQFIFQYYEKEERGRGNFPDRFSARQFPNYSSELNVNALLLGDSALYLCASSIDTGGAYGYTFGSGTRLTVV.

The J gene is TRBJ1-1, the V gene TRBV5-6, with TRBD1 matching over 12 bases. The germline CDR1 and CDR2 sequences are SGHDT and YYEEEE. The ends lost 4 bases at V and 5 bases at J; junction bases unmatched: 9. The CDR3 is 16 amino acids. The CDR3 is CASSAGQGAKWTEAFF. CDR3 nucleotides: TGTGCCAGCAGCGCGGGACAGGGGGCAAAATGGACTGAAGCTTTCTTT. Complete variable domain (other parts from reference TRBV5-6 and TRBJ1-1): DAGVTQSPTHLIKTRGQQVTLRCSPKSGHDTVSWYQQALGQGPQFIFQYYEEEERQRGNFPDRFSGHQFPNYSSELNVNALLLGDSALYLCASSAGQGAKWTEAFFGQGTRLTVV.

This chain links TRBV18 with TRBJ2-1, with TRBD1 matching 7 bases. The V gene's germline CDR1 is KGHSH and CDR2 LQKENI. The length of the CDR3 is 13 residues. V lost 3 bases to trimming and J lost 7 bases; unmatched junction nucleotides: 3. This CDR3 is CASSPTGSNEQFF. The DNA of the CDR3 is TGTGCCAGCTCACCGACAGGGTCGAATGAGCAGTTCTTC.

The CDR3 spells CASSIVGQGTYEQYF. As DNA, the CDR3 is TGTGCCAGTAGTATAGTGGGACAGGGTACCTACGAGCAGTACTTC. V gene TRBV19 combines with J gene TRBJ2-7; TRBD1 matches 9 bases. CDR3 length: 15 amino acids. Per the germline V gene, CDR1 is LNHDA and CDR2 is SQIVND (reference sequence). With 1 base clipped from V and 2 bases from J, the junction kept 3 bases outside the gene matches. Looking up the rest from reference TRBV19 and TRBJ2-7 gives the full variable domain: DGGITQSPKYLFRKEGQNVTLSCEQNLNHDAMYWYRQDPGQGLRLIYYSQIVNDFQKGDIAEGYSVSREKKESFPLTVTSAQKNPTAFYLCASSIVGQGTYEQYFGPGTRLTVT.

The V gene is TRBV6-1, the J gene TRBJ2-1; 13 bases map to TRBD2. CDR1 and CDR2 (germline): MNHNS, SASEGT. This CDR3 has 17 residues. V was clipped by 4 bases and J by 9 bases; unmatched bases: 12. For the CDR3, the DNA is TGTGCCAGCAGTGCACTAGCGGGAGGGCCTTTTACCATTGAGCAGTTCTTC. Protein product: CASSALAGGPFTIEQFF.

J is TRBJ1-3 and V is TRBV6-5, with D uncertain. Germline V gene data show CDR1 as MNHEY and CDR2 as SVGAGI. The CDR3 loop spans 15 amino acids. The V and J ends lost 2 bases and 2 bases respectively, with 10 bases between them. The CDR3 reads CASSYDFQPGNTIYF. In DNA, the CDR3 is TGTGCCAGCAGTTACGACTTTCAACCTGGAAACACCATATATTTT.

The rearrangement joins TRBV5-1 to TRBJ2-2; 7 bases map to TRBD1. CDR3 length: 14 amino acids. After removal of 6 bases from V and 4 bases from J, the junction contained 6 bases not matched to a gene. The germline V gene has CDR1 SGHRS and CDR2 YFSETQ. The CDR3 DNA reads TGCGCCAGCACGAACAGGGGTGGCACCGGGGAGCTGTTTTTT. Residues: CASTNRGGTGELFF.

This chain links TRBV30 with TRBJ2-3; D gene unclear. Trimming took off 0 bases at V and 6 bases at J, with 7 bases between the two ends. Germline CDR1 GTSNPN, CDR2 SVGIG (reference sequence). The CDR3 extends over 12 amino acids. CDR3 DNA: TGTGCCTGGAGTGTGTCTCCCGATACGCAGTATTTT. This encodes CAWSVSPDTQYF.

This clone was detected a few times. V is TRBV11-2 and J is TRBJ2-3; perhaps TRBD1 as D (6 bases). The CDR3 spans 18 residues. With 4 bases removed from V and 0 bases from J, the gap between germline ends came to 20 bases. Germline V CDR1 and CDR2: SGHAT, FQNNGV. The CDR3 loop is CASSWTIYRDKSTDTQYF. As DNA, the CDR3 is TGTGCCAGCAGCTGGACCATCTACCGGGACAAGAGCACAGATACGCAGTATTTT.

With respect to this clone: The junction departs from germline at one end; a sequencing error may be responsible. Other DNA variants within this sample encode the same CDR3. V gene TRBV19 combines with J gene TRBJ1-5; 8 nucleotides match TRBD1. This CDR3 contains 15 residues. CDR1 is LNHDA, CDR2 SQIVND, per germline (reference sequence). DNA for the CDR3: TGCGCCAGTAGTAGGGGACAGGTCCCCAATCAGCCCCAGCATTTT. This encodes CASSRGQVPNQPQHF.

CDR3: CASSLGRSSSYEQYF. As DNA, the CDR3 is TGTGCCAGCAGTTTAGGCAGGTCGAGCTCCTACGAGCAGTACTTC. This chain joins TRBV27 and TRBJ2-7; D unclear. Per the germline V gene, CDR1 is MNHEY and CDR2 is SMNVEV (reference sequence). CDR3 size: 15 residues. Trimming removed 2 bases at V and 0 bases at J, with 11 bases between.

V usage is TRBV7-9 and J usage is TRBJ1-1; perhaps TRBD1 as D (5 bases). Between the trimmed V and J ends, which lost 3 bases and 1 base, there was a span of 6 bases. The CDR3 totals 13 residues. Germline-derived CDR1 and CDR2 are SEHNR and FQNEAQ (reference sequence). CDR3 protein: CASSFTGNTEAFF. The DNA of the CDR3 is TGTGCCAGCAGCTTCACAGGGAACACTGAAGCTTTCTTT.

The CDR3, as DNA: TGTGCCAGCAGCTTTCGAGCCTACAATGAGCAGTTCTTC. Translating it yields CASSFRAYNEQFF. This chain links TRBV7-9 with TRBJ2-1; D remains ambiguous. V was trimmed by 3 bases and J by 2 bases, leaving 5 bases between them. Germline CDR1 is SEHNR and CDR2 is FQNEAQ (reference sequence). This CDR3 has 13 amino acids. The whole variable domain, filled in from reference TRBV7-9 and TRBJ2-1, reads DTGVSQNPRHKITKRGQNVTFRCDPISEHNRLYWYRQTLGQGPEFLTYFQNEAQLEKSRLLSDRFSAERPKGSFSTLEIQRTEQGDSAMYLCASSFRAYNEQFFGPGTRLTVL.

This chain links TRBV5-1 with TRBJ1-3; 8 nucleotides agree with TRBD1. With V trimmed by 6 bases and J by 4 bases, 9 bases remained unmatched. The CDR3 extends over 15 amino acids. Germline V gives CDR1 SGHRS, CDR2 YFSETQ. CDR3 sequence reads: CASTRDRWDGNTIYF. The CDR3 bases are TGCGCCAGCACCCGGGACAGGTGGGACGGAAACACCATATATTTT.

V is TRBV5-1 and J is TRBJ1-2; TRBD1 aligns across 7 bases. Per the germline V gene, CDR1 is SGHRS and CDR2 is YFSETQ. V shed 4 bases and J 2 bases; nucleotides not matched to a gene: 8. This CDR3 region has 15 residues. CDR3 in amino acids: CASSIGDRENYGYTF. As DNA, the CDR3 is TGCGCCAGCAGCATAGGGGACAGAGAGAACTATGGCTACACCTTC.

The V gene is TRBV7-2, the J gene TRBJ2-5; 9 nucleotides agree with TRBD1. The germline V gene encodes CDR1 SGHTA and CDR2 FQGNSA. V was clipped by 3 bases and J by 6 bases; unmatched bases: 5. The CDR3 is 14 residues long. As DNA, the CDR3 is TGTGCCAGCAGCTTTACAGGGGGCGCGAAGACCCAGTACTTC. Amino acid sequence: CASSFTGGAKTQYF.

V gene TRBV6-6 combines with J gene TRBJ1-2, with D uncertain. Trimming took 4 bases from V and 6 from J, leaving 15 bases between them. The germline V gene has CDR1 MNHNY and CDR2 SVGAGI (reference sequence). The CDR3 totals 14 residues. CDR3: CASSSEGFGDGYTF. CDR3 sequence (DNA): TGTGCCAGCAGTTCGGAGGGCTTCGGTGATGGCTACACCTTC.

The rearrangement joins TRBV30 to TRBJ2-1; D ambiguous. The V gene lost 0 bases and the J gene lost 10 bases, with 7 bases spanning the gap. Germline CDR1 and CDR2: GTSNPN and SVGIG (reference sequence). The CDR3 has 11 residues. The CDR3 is CAWSVKREQFF. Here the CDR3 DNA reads TGTGCCTGGAGTGTAAAGAGGGAGCAGTTCTTC.

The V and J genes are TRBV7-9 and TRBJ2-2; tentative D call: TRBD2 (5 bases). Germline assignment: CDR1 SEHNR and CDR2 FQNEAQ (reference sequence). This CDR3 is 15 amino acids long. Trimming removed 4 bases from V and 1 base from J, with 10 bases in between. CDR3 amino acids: CASSSLEGNTGELFF. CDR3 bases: TGTGCCAGCAGCTCACTCGAGGGGAACACCGGGGAGCTGTTTTTT.

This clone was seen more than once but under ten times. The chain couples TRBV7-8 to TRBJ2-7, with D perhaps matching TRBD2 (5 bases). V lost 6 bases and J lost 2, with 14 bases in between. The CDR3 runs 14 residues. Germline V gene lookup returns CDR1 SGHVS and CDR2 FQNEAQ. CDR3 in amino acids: CASSSPPGTYEQYF. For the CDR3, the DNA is TGTGCCAGCAGTTCGCCCCCGGGGACCTACGAGCAGTACTTC. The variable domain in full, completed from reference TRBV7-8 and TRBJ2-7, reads GAGVSQSPRYKVAKRGQDVALRCDPISGHVSLFWYQQALGQGPEFLTYFQNEAQLDKSGLPSDRFFAERPEGSVSTLKIQRTQQEDSAVYLCASSSPPGTYEQYFGPGTRLTVT.

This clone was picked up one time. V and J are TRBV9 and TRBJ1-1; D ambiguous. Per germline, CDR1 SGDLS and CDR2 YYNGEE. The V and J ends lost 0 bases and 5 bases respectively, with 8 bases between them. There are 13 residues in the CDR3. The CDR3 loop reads CASSVGSRTEAFF. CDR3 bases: TGTGCCAGCAGCGTAGGAAGCCGGACTGAAGCTTTCTTT. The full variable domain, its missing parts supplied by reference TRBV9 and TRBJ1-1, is DSGVTQTPKHLITATGQRVTLRCSPRSGDLSVYWYQQSLDQGLQFLIQYYNGEERAKGNILERFSAQQFPDLHSELNLSSLELGDSALYFCASSVGSRTEAFFGQGTRLTVV.

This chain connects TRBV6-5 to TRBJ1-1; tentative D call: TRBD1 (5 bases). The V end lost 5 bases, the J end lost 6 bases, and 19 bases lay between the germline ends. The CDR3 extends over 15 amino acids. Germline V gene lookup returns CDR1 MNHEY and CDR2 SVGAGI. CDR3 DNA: TGTGCCAGCAGTCCGGGGGGTAGGGGAAACGCTGAAGCTTTCTTT. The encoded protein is CASSPGGRGNAEAFF.

The CDR3 protein is CASTGGSAGAFF. The CDR3 nucleotides are TGCGCCAGCACTGGGGGCTCGGCTGGGGCTTTCTTT. The rearrangement joins TRBV10-2 to TRBJ1-1, with D perhaps matching TRBD1 (6 bases). The germline V gene encodes CDR1 WSHSY and CDR2 SAAADI. V was trimmed by 7 bases and J by 11 bases, leaving 17 bases between them. The CDR3 sequence is 12 residues long.

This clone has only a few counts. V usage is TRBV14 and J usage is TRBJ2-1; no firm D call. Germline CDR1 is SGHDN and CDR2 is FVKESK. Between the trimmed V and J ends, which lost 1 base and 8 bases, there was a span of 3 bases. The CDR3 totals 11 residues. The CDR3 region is CASSQAYEQFF. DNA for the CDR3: TGTGCCAGCAGCCAAGCCTATGAGCAGTTCTTC.

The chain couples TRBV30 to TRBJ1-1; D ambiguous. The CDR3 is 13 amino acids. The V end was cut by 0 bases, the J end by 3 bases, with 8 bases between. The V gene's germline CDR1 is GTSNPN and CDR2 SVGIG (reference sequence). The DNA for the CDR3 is TGTGCCTGGAGTGTACTAATGGACACTGAAGCTTTCTTT. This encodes CAWSVLMDTEAFF.

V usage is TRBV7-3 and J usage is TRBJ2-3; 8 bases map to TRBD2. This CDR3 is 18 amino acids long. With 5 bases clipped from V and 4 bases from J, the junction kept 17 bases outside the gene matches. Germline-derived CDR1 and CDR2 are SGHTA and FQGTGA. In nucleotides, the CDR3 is TGTGCCAGCAGCCTCTACCCCCCAGCGGGAGATGTCGCAGATACGCAGTATTTT. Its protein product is CASSLYPPAGDVADTQYF.

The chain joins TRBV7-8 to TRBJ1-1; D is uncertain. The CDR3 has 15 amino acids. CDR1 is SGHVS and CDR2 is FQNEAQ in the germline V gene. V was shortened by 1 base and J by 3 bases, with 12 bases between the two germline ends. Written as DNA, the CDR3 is TGTGCCAGCAGCTTAGTTGGAGGAGGTTACACTGAAGCTTTCTTT. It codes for CASSLVGGGYTEAFF.

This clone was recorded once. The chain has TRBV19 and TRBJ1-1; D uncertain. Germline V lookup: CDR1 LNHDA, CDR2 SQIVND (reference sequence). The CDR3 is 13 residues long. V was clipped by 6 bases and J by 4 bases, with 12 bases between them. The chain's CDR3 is CASSDSQSTEAFF. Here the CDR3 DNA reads TGTGCCAGTAGCGATAGCCAATCCACTGAAGCTTTCTTT.